This TCR beta chain is from a study of blood T cell repertoires in COVID-19. About the research overall: The United States, Italy and Spain were the sources of the acute and convalescent COVID-19 samples. The cDNA or gDNA used as material had been derived from T cells, B-cell-depleted T cells, or PBMCs.

In germline, CDR1 is LGHNA, CDR2 YNFKEQ. Trimming cost V 0 bases and J 4 bases; bases outside gene matches: 0. The CDR3 is 15 amino acids. This clone is medium-sized within its sample. Authors' data handling: Quantification of nucleated cells was approximated via reference gene primer amplification. The method was immunoSEQ multiplex PCR; TCRdb's version includes in-frame clones alone and lacks a portion of them. Clonal size and the V and J genes are those of that table, whereas D and trimming came from the DNA. The sample shows around 320,000 clones, around 87% of them seen only once. Sequences were obtained from peripheral blood. The V gene is TRBV4-2, the J gene TRBJ2-2; 9 bases map to TRBD2. The source of this sequence is a young man with active or convalescent COVID-19. As DNA, the CDR3 is TGTGCCAGCAGCCAAGAAGCGGGGGGCACCGGGGAGCTGTTTTTT. Translation gives CASSQEAGGTGELFF.